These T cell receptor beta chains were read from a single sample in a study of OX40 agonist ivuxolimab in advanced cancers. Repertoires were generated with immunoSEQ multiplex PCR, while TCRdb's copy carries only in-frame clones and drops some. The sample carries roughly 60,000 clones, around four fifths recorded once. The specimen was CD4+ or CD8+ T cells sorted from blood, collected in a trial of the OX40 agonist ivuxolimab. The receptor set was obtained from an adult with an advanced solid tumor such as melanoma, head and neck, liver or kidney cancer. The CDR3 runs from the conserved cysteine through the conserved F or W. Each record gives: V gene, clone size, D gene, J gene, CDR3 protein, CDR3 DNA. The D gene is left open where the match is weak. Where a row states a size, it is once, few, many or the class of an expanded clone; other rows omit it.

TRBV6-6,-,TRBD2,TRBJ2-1,CASSLTSGSSYNEQFF,TGTGCCAGCAGCCTAACTAGCGGAAGCTCCTACAATGAGCAGTTCTTC
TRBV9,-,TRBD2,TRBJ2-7,CASSPRTGVAGSYEQYF,TGTGCCAGCAGCCCCCGGACGGGGGTAGCGGGTTCCTACGAGCAGTACTTC
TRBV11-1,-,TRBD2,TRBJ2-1,CASSLAWSGGNEQFF,TGTGCCAGCAGCTTAGCGTGGTCGGGGGGGAATGAGCAGTTCTTC
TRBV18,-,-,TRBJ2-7,CASSPDQRSLLYEQYF,TGTGCCAGCTCACCCGATCAACGAAGCCTACTCTACGAGCAGTACTTC
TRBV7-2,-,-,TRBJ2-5,CASSPGNQEETQYF,TGTGCCAGCAGCCCTGGGAATCAAGAAGAGACCCAGTACTTC
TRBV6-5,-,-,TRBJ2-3,CASRSGLATDTQYF,TGTGCCAGCAGATCTGGACTTGCCACAGATACGCAGTATTTT
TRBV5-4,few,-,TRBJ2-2,CASSRRGGELFF,TGTGCCAGCAGCAGGCGAGGCGGGGAGCTGTTTTTT
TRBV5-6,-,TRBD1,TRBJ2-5,CASSLTGQGGTGETQYF,TGTGCCAGCAGCTTGACAGGACAGGGTGGAACCGGAGAGACCCAGTACTTC
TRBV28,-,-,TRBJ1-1,CASSSLIRVPEAFF,TGTGCCAGCAGTTCCCTCATCCGGGTCCCTGAAGCTTTCTTT
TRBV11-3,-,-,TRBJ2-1,CASSSPIGETLYNEQFF,TGTGCCAGCAGCTCACCCATCGGGGAGACCCTCTACAATGAGCAGTTCTTC
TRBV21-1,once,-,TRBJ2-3,CASSKEGGESADTQYF,TGTGCCAGCAGCAAAGAGGGCGGGGAGAGTGCAGATACGCAGTATTTT
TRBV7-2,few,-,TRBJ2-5,CASTTFSEETQYF,TGTGCCAGCACCACATTTTCGGAAGAGACCCAGTACTTC
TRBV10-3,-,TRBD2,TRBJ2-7,CATARAGGEQYF,TGTGCCACAGCCCGAGCGGGAGGGGAGCAGTACTTC
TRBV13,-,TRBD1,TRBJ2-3,CASSPPGTGIEDTQYF,TGTGCCAGCAGCCCCCCCGGGACAGGGATTGAAGATACGCAGTATTTT
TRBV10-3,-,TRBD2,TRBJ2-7,CAISEQPSGVLDEQYF,TGTGCCATCAGTGAGCAGCCTAGCGGAGTCCTCGACGAGCAGTACTTC
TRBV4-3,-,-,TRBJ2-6,CASSPRWAGANVLTF,TGCGCCAGCAGCCCCCGTTGGGCTGGGGCCAACGTCCTGACTTTC
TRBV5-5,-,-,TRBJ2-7,CASSLGQVGYEQYF,TGTGCCAGCAGCTTGGGGCAGGTTGGCTACGAGCAGTACTTC
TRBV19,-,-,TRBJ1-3,CASTRSGEETSGNTIYF,TGTGCCAGTACCCGTTCCGGGGAAGAGACCTCTGGAAACACCATATATTTT
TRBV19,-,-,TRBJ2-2,CASSSGYTGELFF,TGTGCCAGTAGTTCCGGGTACACCGGGGAGCTGTTTTTT
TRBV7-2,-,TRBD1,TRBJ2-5,CASSRGTGRETQYF,TGTGCCAGCAGCCGAGGGACAGGGAGGGAGACCCAGTACTTC
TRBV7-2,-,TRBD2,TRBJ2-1,CASSFLAGYNEQFF,TGTGCCAGCAGCTTTCTAGCGGGGTACAATGAGCAGTTCTTC
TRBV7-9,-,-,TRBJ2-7,CASSPWGRDYEQYF,TGTGCCAGCAGCCCCTGGGGCAGGGACTACGAGCAGTACTTC
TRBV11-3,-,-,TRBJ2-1,CASSPNLGILLSYNEQFF,TGTGCCAGCAGCCCGAATTTGGGGATCCTACTCTCCTACAATGAGCAGTTCTTC
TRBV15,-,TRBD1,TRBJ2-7,CATSIGQGGNYEQYF,TGTGCCACCAGCATTGGACAGGGGGGGAACTACGAGCAGTACTTC
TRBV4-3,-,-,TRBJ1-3,CASSQGQSSGNTIYF,TGCGCCAGCAGCCAAGGGCAGTCCTCTGGAAACACCATATATTTT
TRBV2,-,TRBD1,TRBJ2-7,CASSLSGGGIYEQYF,TGTGCCAGCAGTCTATCAGGGGGCGGTATATACGAGCAGTACTTC
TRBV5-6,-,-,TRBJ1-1,CASSFGLGQGNTEAFF,TGTGCCAGCAGCTTCGGACTCGGGCAGGGGAACACTGAAGCTTTCTTT
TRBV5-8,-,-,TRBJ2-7,CASSLAPYEQYF,TGTGCCAGCAGCTTGGCCCCCTACGAGCAGTACTTC
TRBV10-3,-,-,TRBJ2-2,CATKPPNTGELFF,TGTGCCACCAAGCCCCCGAACACCGGGGAGCTGTTTTTT
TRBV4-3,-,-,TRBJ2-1,CASSQEALGGYNEQFF,TGCGCCAGCAGCCAAGAGGCCCTTGGGGGCTACAATGAGCAGTTCTTC
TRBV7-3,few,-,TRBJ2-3,CASTQPGDTQYF,TGTGCCAGCACCCAGCCCGGCGATACGCAGTATTTT
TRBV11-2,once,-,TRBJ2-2,CASSLDLGRIIAGELFF,TGTGCCAGCAGCTTAGATCTGGGCAGGATAATCGCCGGGGAGCTGTTTTTT
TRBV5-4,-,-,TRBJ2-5,CASSLGYWSQETQYF,TGTGCCAGCAGCTTAGGTTATTGGAGCCAAGAGACCCAGTACTTC
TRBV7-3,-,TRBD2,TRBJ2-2,CASSLLRGRGGTGELFF,TGTGCCAGCAGCTTACTTCGTGGGAGGGGCGGCACCGGGGAGCTGTTTTTT
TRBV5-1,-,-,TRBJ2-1,CASSSQGGEQFF,TGCGCCAGCAGCAGTCAGGGTGGTGAGCAGTTCTTC
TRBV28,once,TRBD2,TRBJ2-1,CATAGGIGYNEQFF,TGTGCCACCGCGGGAGGGATTGGCTACAATGAGCAGTTCTTC
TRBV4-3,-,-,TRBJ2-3,CASSQEATDTQYF,TGCGCCAGCAGCCAAGAGGCTACAGATACGCAGTATTTT
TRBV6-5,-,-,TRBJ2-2,CASSYGIGWELFF,TGTGCCAGCAGTTACGGGATAGGATGGGAGCTGTTTTTT
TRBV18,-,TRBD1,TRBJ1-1,CASSPRDRNFMNTEAFF,TGTGCCAGCTCACCACGGGACAGAAATTTCATGAACACTGAAGCTTTCTTT
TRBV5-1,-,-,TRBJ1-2,CASRQTGSINYGYTF,TGCGCCAGCAGACAAACAGGCAGCATAAACTATGGCTACACCTTC
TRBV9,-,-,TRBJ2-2,CASSVVGTNTGELFF,TGTGCCAGCAGCGTAGTTGGAACGAACACCGGGGAGCTGTTTTTT